These T cell receptor beta chains were read from a single sample in a study of blood T cells in healthy people across ages. One entry per CDR3 protein, called by TCRdb with MiXCR from the 5' RACE reads. The table includes about 1.8 million distinct CDR3 sequences, about 50% detected once. Sequencing was performed on blood. Every receptor here comes from a woman in her thirties or forties in good health. Both conserved end residues are part of each CDR3. Fields, in order: clone size, J gene, D gene, V gene, CDR3 protein, CDR3 DNA. D genes are given only for firm matches. Clone sizes are given selectively: once, few, many, or a class where the clone is expanded.

abundance: many
j_gene: TRBJ2-6
d_gene: TRBD1
v_gene: TRBV5-1
CDR3aa: CASSLVVTGASSNVLTF
CDR3nt: TGCGCCAGCAGCTTGGTGGTGACAGGGGCATCCAGCAACGTCCTGACTTTC

abundance: once
j_gene: TRBJ1-1
d_gene: TRBD1
v_gene: TRBV2
CDR3aa: CATDREATEAFF
CDR3nt: TGTGCCACGGACAGGGAGGCCACTGAAGCTTTCTTT

abundance: -
j_gene: TRBJ2-1
d_gene: TRBD1
v_gene: TRBV6-5
CDR3aa: CASRTDRGSNNEQFF
CDR3nt: TGTGCCAGCAGGACCGACAGGGGGTCCAACAATGAGCAGTTCTTC

abundance: -
j_gene: TRBJ2-5
d_gene: -
v_gene: TRBV7-3
CDR3aa: CASSLRGASVVETQYF
CDR3nt: TGTGCCAGCAGCTTAAGAGGGGCCAGCGTGGTAGAGACCCAGTACTTC

abundance: -
j_gene: TRBJ1-2
d_gene: TRBD1
v_gene: TRBV6-6
CDR3aa: CASDEQGIHGYTF
CDR3nt: TGTGCCAGCGATGAACAGGGGATCCATGGCTACACCTTC

abundance: -
j_gene: TRBJ1-4
d_gene: TRBD1
v_gene: TRBV2
CDR3aa: CAGRTGGGEKLFF
CDR3nt: TGTGCCGGCCGGACAGGGGGAGGGGAAAAACTGTTTTTT

abundance: -
j_gene: TRBJ2-3
d_gene: -
v_gene: TRBV6-6
CDR3aa: CASSYTIRGDTQYF
CDR3nt: TGTGCCAGCAGTTACACGATCAGGGGAGATACGCAGTATTTT

abundance: -
j_gene: TRBJ2-6
d_gene: -
v_gene: TRBV20-1
CDR3aa: CSARDIQGANVLTF
CDR3nt: TGCAGTGCTAGAGATATCCAAGGGGCCAACGTCCTGACTTTC

abundance: few
j_gene: TRBJ2-7
d_gene: TRBD1
v_gene: TRBV6-1
CDR3aa: CASTRDRVSYEQYF
CDR3nt: TGTGCCAGCACCCGGGACAGGGTCTCCTACGAGCAGTACTTC

abundance: many
j_gene: TRBJ1-2
d_gene: -
v_gene: TRBV12-3/TRBV12-4
CDR3aa: CASSRGPTNYGYTF
CDR3nt: TGTGCCAGCAGTCGCGGACCGACAAACTATGGCTACACCTTC

abundance: -
j_gene: TRBJ1-2
d_gene: TRBD1
v_gene: TRBV20-1
CDR3aa: CSARFPGQAFYGYTF
CDR3nt: TGCAGTGCTAGATTTCCGGGACAGGCGTTCTATGGCTACACCTTC

abundance: -
j_gene: TRBJ2-5
d_gene: -
v_gene: TRBV20-1
CDR3aa: CSANPAVQETQYF
CDR3nt: TGCAGTGCTAACCCCGCGGTCCAAGAGACCCAGTACTTC

abundance: few
j_gene: TRBJ1-6
d_gene: -
v_gene: TRBV7-9
CDR3aa: CASSLVQGYNSPLHF
CDR3nt: TGTGCCAGCAGCTTAGTACAGGGCTATAATTCACCCCTCCACTTT

abundance: -
j_gene: TRBJ2-5
d_gene: -
v_gene: TRBV6-2/TRBV6-3
CDR3aa: CATEFLYQETQYF
CDR3nt: TGTGCCACCGAGTTCTTGTACCAAGAGACCCAGTACTTC

abundance: -
j_gene: TRBJ1-2
d_gene: -
v_gene: TRBV5-1
CDR3aa: CASSPNPGFNYGYTF
CDR3nt: TGCGCCAGCAGCCCCAACCCAGGGTTCAACTATGGCTACACCTTC

abundance: -
j_gene: TRBJ2-7
d_gene: TRBD2
v_gene: TRBV3-1
CDR3aa: CASSSGRAVSYEQYF
CDR3nt: TGTGCCAGCAGTAGCGGGAGGGCTGTCTCCTACGAGCAGTACTTC

abundance: once
j_gene: TRBJ1-5
d_gene: TRBD1
v_gene: TRBV28
CDR3aa: CASRARDRGNQPQHF
CDR3nt: TGTGCCAGCCGCGCCCGGGACAGGGGTAATCAGCCCCAGCATTTT

abundance: -
j_gene: TRBJ1-4
d_gene: TRBD1
v_gene: TRBV27
CDR3aa: CASSLTGGGLFF
CDR3nt: TGTGCCAGCAGTTTAACAGGGGGTGGACTGTTTTTT

abundance: few
j_gene: TRBJ2-5
d_gene: TRBD2
v_gene: TRBV10-2
CDR3aa: CASSEPGLGETQYF
CDR3nt: TGCGCCAGCAGTGAGCCGGGACTAGGGGAGACCCAGTACTTC

abundance: -
j_gene: TRBJ2-1
d_gene: -
v_gene: TRBV6-2/TRBV6-3
CDR3aa: CASNTISGISSYNEQFF
CDR3nt: TGTGCCAGCAATACCATATCAGGGATCTCCTCCTACAATGAGCAGTTCTTC

abundance: -
j_gene: TRBJ1-5
d_gene: -
v_gene: TRBV7-2
CDR3aa: CASSSHGGLGQPQHF
CDR3nt: TGTGCCAGCAGCTCCCACGGGGGGCTGGGTCAGCCCCAGCATTTT

abundance: -
j_gene: TRBJ1-5
d_gene: -
v_gene: TRBV7-2
CDR3aa: CASSLAPSGTNQPQHF
CDR3nt: TGTGCCAGCAGCTTAGCACCGTCGGGGACGAATCAGCCCCAGCATTTT

abundance: -
j_gene: TRBJ2-1
d_gene: TRBD2
v_gene: TRBV5-5
CDR3aa: CASIRTSGYNEQFF
CDR3nt: TGTGCCAGTATCCGGACTAGCGGCTACAATGAGCAGTTCTTC

abundance: few
j_gene: TRBJ2-5
d_gene: TRBD1
v_gene: TRBV28
CDR3aa: CASSLITGGRGETQYF
CDR3nt: TGTGCCAGCAGTTTAATAACAGGGGGAAGGGGGGAGACCCAGTACTTC

abundance: -
j_gene: TRBJ2-7
d_gene: -
v_gene: TRBV15
CDR3aa: CATSSAYSDSSYEQYF
CDR3nt: TGTGCCACCAGCAGCGCCTACAGTGACAGCTCCTACGAGCAGTACTTC

abundance: -
j_gene: TRBJ1-2
d_gene: TRBD1
v_gene: TRBV5-1
CDR3aa: CASSTGTDFLGYGYTF
CDR3nt: TGCGCCAGCAGCACCGGGACAGACTTCTTGGGCTATGGCTACACCTTC

abundance: -
j_gene: TRBJ2-3
d_gene: TRBD2
v_gene: TRBV7-6
CDR3aa: CACTTSGGADTQYF
CDR3nt: TGTGCCTGCACGACTAGCGGGGGGGCGGATACGCAGTATTTT

abundance: -
j_gene: TRBJ2-5
d_gene: -
v_gene: TRBV12-3/TRBV12-4
CDR3aa: CASSKRQTQYF
CDR3nt: TGTGCCAGCAGTAAGAGGCAGACCCAGTACTTC

abundance: -
j_gene: TRBJ2-5
d_gene: TRBD1
v_gene: TRBV29-1
CDR3aa: CSASGTGGYNEQYF
CDR3nt: TGCAGCGCCTCCGGGACAGGGGGCTACAATGAGCAGTACTTC

abundance: few
j_gene: TRBJ2-1
d_gene: -
v_gene: TRBV7-2
CDR3aa: CASSQGLRYEQFF
CDR3nt: TGTGCCAGCAGCCAAGGGCTAAGGTATGAGCAGTTCTTC

abundance: -
j_gene: TRBJ2-7
d_gene: TRBD2
v_gene: TRBV7-9
CDR3aa: CASSLARLAGYEQYF
CDR3nt: TGTGCCAGCAGCTTAGCGCGGCTAGCGGGGTACGAGCAGTACTTC